This passage covers 21 T cell receptor beta chains from one sample sequenced in a study of technical replicates of blood from a few donors. The repertoire was sequenced with immunoSEQ multiplex PCR; TCRdb's copy has only in-frame clones and lacks some. Of under 100,000 clones listed, approximately 96% are singletons. Sequencing used T cells isolated from PBMCs. Source of these receptors: a human donor in good health.

The chain recombines TRBV5-1 with TRBJ2-1; D is undetermined. The CDR3 length is 11 residues. The germline gives CDR1 SGHRS, CDR2 YFSETQ. V lost 4 bases and J lost 6, with 5 bases in between. The CDR3 protein is CASSPSNEQFF. For the CDR3, the DNA is TGCGCCAGCAGCCCGAGCAATGAGCAGTTCTTC.

The chain has TRBV10-2 and TRBJ1-1, with D uncertain. This CDR3 spans 14 amino acids. V gave up 6 bases and J gave up 5 bases, with 16 bases separating them. Germline loops: CDR1 WSHSY, CDR2 SAAADI. This CDR3 is CASRQGGAGTEAFF. CDR3 DNA sequence: TGCGCCAGCAGACAAGGAGGCGCTGGAACTGAAGCTTTCTTT.

The chain couples TRBV7-9 to TRBJ2-1; possibly TRBD2 for D (5 bases). Trimming removed 6 bases at V and 9 bases at J, with 12 bases between. CDR3 length: 12 residues. Looked up from germline, CDR1 is SEHNR and CDR2 is FQNEAQ (reference sequence). The CDR3: CASSFPRGEQFF. The CDR3 DNA reads TGTGCCAGCAGTTTCCCCCGGGGTGAGCAGTTCTTC.

The V gene is TRBV5-6, the J gene TRBJ2-7, with TRBD1 as a possible D gene (5 bases). This CDR3 region has 13 residues. The germline V gene encodes CDR1 SGHDT and CDR2 YYEEEE. Trimming pared 3 bases from V and 3 bases from J, leaving 10 bases between. CDR3 loop: CASSSQDNYEQYF. The CDR3 DNA reads TGTGCCAGCAGCTCCCAGGACAACTACGAGCAGTACTTC. The variable domain in full, with the rest retrieved from reference TRBV5-6 and TRBJ2-7, is DAGVTQSPTHLIKTRGQQVTLRCSPKSGHDTVSWYQQALGQGPQFIFQYYEEEERQRGNFPDRFSGHQFPNYSSELNVNALLLGDSALYLCASSSQDNYEQYFGPGTRLTVT.

V gene TRBV6-1 combines with J gene TRBJ2-2, with D tentatively TRBD2 (6 bases). The ends were cut back, 2 bases at V and 5 bases at J, with 15 bases in the middle. CDR1 and CDR2 from the germline V gene are MNHNS and SASEGT. This CDR3 is built from 16 residues. The CDR3 region is CASSEHPRSGTGELFF. CDR3 coding DNA: TGTGCCAGCAGTGAACACCCAAGGAGCGGGACCGGGGAGCTGTTTTTT.

This clone came up once. This chain connects TRBV12-5 to TRBJ1-5; 7 bases map to TRBD1. The CDR3 has 14 amino acids. The junction had 3 bases not matched to a gene; V was cut back by 5 bases and J by 2 bases. CDR1 and CDR2 from the germline V gene are LGHNT and FRNRAP. The CDR3 nucleotides read TGTGCTAGTGGTAAAACAGGGGGCAATCAGCCCCAGCATTTT. Its translation is CASGKTGGNQPQHF. Based on the CDR3 plus reference TRBV12-5 and TRBJ1-5, the full variable domain is DARVTQTPRHKVTEMGQEVTMRCQPILGHNTVFWYRQTMMQGLELLAYFRNRAPLDDSGMPKDRFSAEMPDATLATLKIQPSEPRDSAVYFCASGKTGGNQPQHFGDGTRLSIL.

The chain has TRBV6-5 and TRBJ2-2, with TRBD2 matching over 9 bases. The CDR3 loop spans 15 amino acids. CDR1 is MNHEY and CDR2 is SVGAGI in the germline V gene. V was clipped by 6 bases and J by 9 bases; unmatched bases: 11. This CDR3 is CASSPISGSRRELFF. CDR3 sequence (DNA): TGTGCCAGCAGCCCCATTAGCGGGAGTAGGAGGGAGCTGTTTTTT.

The chain couples TRBV7-8 to TRBJ1-2; no clear D. Germline V gene lookup returns CDR1 SGHVS and CDR2 FQNEAQ. There are 13 residues in the CDR3. The V end was cut by 5 bases, the J end by 4 bases, with 11 bases between. The CDR3 region is CASSGASSYGYTF. The CDR3 coding sequence is TGTGCCAGCAGCGGCGCTTCTAGCTATGGCTACACCTTC.

The chain joins TRBV30 to TRBJ2-7; no clear D gene. The CDR3 is 11 amino acids. Germline V gene data show CDR1 as GTSNPN and CDR2 as SVGIG (reference sequence). Trimming stripped 3 bases from V and 0 bases from J, with 3 bases between. DNA for the CDR3: TGTGCCTGGAGGTACTCCTACGAGCAGTACTTC. It is translated as CAWRYSYEQYF.

The V call is TRBV6-6, the J call TRBJ2-7; possible D gene TRBD2, 6 bases. Germline V gives CDR1 MNHNY, CDR2 SVGAGI (reference sequence). Between the trimmed V and J ends, which lost 8 bases and 3 bases, there was a span of 14 bases. CDR3 size: 13 residues. CDR3 loop: CASSRGRSYEQYF. CDR3 DNA sequence: TGTGCCAGCTCGCGGGGACGGAGCTACGAGCAGTACTTC.

The rearrangement uses TRBV10-3 and TRBJ1-2; maybe TRBD1 (6 bases). V was pared by 2 bases and J by 4 bases, with 11 bases between. Germline V gene data show CDR1 as ENHRY and CDR2 as SYGVKD. This CDR3 has 14 residues. The CDR3 region has the DNA TGTGCCATCAGTGAGCCAGGGGTAAGCTATGGCTACACCTTC. This sequence encodes CAISEPGVSYGYTF.

The chain has TRBV6-1 and TRBJ2-7, with 9 bases aligning to TRBD1. The J segment lost 3 bases and the V segment lost 6 bases, leaving 6 bases of the junction unmatched. From germline, CDR1 is MNHNS and CDR2 SASEGT. The CDR3 contains 14 residues. CDR3 region: CASRFRQGVYEQYF. The CDR3, as DNA: TGTGCCAGCAGATTTAGACAGGGGGTCTACGAGCAGTACTTC.

The chain recombines TRBV2 with TRBJ1-4; a weak D match, TRBD1 (5 bases). The CDR3 consists of 14 residues. V shed 1 base and J shed 7 bases, with 10 bases lying between them. Germline CDR1 reads SNHLY; CDR2 reads FYNNEI. The CDR3 region has the DNA TGTGCCAGCAGTGAAGGGCAGGGAATTGAAAAACTGTTTTTT. Its protein is CASSEGQGIEKLFF. Using reference TRBV2 and TRBJ1-4 for the parts outside the CDR3, the full variable domain is EPEVTQTPSHQVTQMGQEVILRCVPISNHLYFYWYRQILGQKVEFLVSFYNNEISEKSEIFDDQFSVERPDGSNFTLKIRSTKLEDSAMYFCASSEGQGIEKLFFGSGTQLSVL.

The chain carries TRBV5-1 and TRBJ2-3, with 11 bases fitting TRBD2. The length of the CDR3 is 15 residues. The V gene's germline CDR1 is SGHRS and CDR2 YFSETQ. V trimming: 5 bases; J trimming: 4 bases; junction bases outside the gene matches: 6. DNA of the CDR3: TGCGCCAGCAGACCACTAGCGGGAGTTCCAGATACGCAGTATTTT. Translated, it gives CASRPLAGVPDTQYF.

The chain links TRBV11-2 to TRBJ2-7; maybe TRBD1 (6 bases). The CDR3 totals 14 residues. With 5 bases removed from V and 2 bases from J, the gap between germline ends came to 13 bases. Per the germline V gene, CDR1 is SGHAT and CDR2 is FQNNGV. CDR3 bases: TGTGCCAGCAGCACGACAGGCGTAGCCTACGAGCAGTACTTC. Residues: CASSTTGVAYEQYF.

The genes are TRBV30 and TRBJ2-1; 16 positions agree with TRBD2. V lost 4 bases and J lost 8; bases outside the gene matches: 14. CDR3 length: 18 residues. Germline values: CDR1 GTSNPN, CDR2 SVGIG (reference sequence). In DNA form, the CDR3 reads TGTGCCTGGATCAAGGGACTAGCGGGAGGGCGGCGAATCCATGAGCAGTTCTTC. Its protein is CAWIKGLAGGRRIHEQFF.

The chain couples TRBV6-1 to TRBJ2-7, with D maybe TRBD2 (6 bases). In germline, CDR1 is MNHNS, CDR2 SASEGT. Between the trimmed V and J ends, which lost 7 bases and 0 bases, there was a span of 10 bases. The CDR3 sequence is 13 residues long. The CDR3 DNA follows: TGTGCCAGCAACGGGGGTTTCTCCTACGAGCAGTACTTC. It translates to CASNGGFSYEQYF.

The gene calls are TRBV6-1 and TRBJ2-2; D remains ambiguous. Germline assignment: CDR1 MNHNS and CDR2 SASEGT. The CDR3 contains 15 residues. Trimming shortened V by 7 bases and J by 5 bases, and 17 bases separated the two germline ends. The CDR3 DNA sequence: TGTGCCAGCAACTCGATTGGGCCTCCTACCGGGGAGCTGTTTTTT. The encoded protein is CASNSIGPPTGELFF.

The chain links TRBV10-3 to TRBJ2-2, with TRBD2 matching 9 bases. The J segment lost 6 bases and the V segment lost 10 bases, leaving 12 bases of the junction unmatched. The CDR3 sequence is 15 residues long. Germline V CDR1 and CDR2: ENHRY, SYGVKD. CDR3 in amino acids: CASRLAVSLAGELFF. The CDR3, as DNA: TGTGCCAGCCGACTAGCGGTATCACTCGCCGGGGAGCTGTTTTTT.

This clone has just one count. The chain uses TRBV7-9 and TRBJ1-5, with 8 positions matching TRBD1. CDR1 is SEHNR and CDR2 is FQNEAQ in the germline V gene (reference sequence). This CDR3 contains 14 residues. With V trimmed by 4 bases and J by 5 bases, 4 bases remained unmatched. CDR3 DNA sequence: TGTGCCAGCAGCTATCAGGGGGCGCATCAGCCCCAGCATTTT. Protein product: CASSYQGAHQPQHF.

The rearrangement joins TRBV5-4 to TRBJ1-1, with D possibly being TRBD1 (6 bases). This CDR3 has 13 amino acids. The V and J ends lost 4 bases and 1 base respectively, with 8 bases between them. Per the germline V gene, CDR1 is SGHNT and CDR2 is YYREEE (reference sequence). CDR3 bases: TGTGCCAGCAGCCCACAGGGGAACACTGAAGCTTTCTTT. Translated: CASSPQGNTEAFF. Full variable domain (remainder filled in from reference TRBV5-4 and TRBJ1-1): ETGVTQSPTHLIKTRGQQVTLRCSSQSGHNTVSWYQQALGQGPQFIFQYYREEENGRGNFPPRFSGLQFPNYSSELNVNALELDDSALYLCASSPQGNTEAFFGQGTRLTVV.